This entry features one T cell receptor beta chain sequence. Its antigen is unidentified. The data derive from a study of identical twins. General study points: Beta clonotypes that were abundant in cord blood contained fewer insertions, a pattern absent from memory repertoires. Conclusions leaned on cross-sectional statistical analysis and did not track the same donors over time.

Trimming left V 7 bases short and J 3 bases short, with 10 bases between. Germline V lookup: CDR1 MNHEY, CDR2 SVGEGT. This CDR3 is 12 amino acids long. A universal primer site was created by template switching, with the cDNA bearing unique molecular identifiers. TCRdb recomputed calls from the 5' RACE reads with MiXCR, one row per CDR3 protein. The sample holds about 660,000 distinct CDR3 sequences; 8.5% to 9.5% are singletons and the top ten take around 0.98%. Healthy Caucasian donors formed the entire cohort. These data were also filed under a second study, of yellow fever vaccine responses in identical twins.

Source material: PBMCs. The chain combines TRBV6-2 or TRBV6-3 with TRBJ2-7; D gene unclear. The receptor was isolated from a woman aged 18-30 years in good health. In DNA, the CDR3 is TGTGCCAGCACCTCGGTAGACTACGAGCAGTACTTC. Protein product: CASTSVDYEQYF.